The sequence of this T cell receptor beta chain was determined in a study (dated by TCRdb to about 2015). Context from the whole study: The study examined whether tumor-infiltrating Tregs in breast cancer are drawn from blood Tregs or arise in situ by conversion from other CD4+ T cell subsets. Results the study describes overall, beyond this receptor: Rather than covering whole repertoires, validation in the larger cohort was restricted to a single TCR beta V-J rearrangement. The greatest overlap of tumor-infiltrating Treg TCR alpha and beta sequences was with tumor naive CD4+ T cells, followed next by blood naive CD4+ T cells. Tumor memory CD4+ T cell TCR gene usage was found to cluster with blood and lymph node memory CD4+ cells and with lymph node naive CD4+ cells.

Looking up the germline V gene yields CDR1 SGHRS and CDR2 YFSETQ. V lost 5 bases and J lost 0 bases; the stretch between them is 8 bases long. The CDR3, cysteine through phenylalanine, is 13 amino acids long. Just CDR3 DNA is preserved here, 39 bases in frame from base 1. Full-length TCR variable regions were amplified by 5' RACE PCR using constant-region reverse primers, and then by semi-nested PCR using Nested Universal Primer A. Using the ReliaPrep RNA Cell Miniprep System, total RNA was extracted, and the SMARTer RACE 5'/3' Kit was then used to reverse transcribe the RNA into 5'RACE-ready cDNA. Multiplex adaptors were used to barcode the full-length TCR alpha and beta libraries, which were then sequenced on an Illumina MiSeq. For the original study's pipeline: For each of nine subset-tissue groups, sequencing data from the five patients were pooled, and the groups were compared by unsupervised clustering of TCR gene usage. The Morisita-Horn index was used to calculate repertoire similarity, with shared sequences weighted according to their contribution to each repertoire. TCRdb cleaned the public reads at Q25 with fastp, built clones with MiXCR and kept in-frame beta chains. Entries that share a CDR3 protein sequence are merged under the most common genes and DNA. The V and J calls and clone size are TCRdb's, not the authors'. In all, the sample holds 7,000 to 9,000 distinct CDR3 sequences, and 15% to 20% of those were seen once. The ten largest clones add up to 3.5% of the sample.

CD4+CD45RO+CD25- cells were isolated as memory CD4+ T cells. Tregs, naive and memory CD4+ T cells from tumor, blood and ipsilateral draining lymph nodes of a few breast cancer patients underwent full-length TCR alpha and beta sequencing. Ficoll density gradient centrifugation was used to isolate mononuclear cells from lymph nodes or from 50 ml of peripheral blood. A purity exceeding 90% was confirmed by FACS for the sorted cell populations. A remark on this clonotype: What antigen it recognizes has not been identified. No quality values exist for individual bases; no much larger clone is one base distant.

The chain links TRBV5-1 with TRBJ1-1; the D segment cannot be called with confidence. Sequencing used memory CD4+ T cells sorted from blood. The cell subset or site label corresponds to: memory CD4+ T cells, CD4+CD45RO+CD25-. The TCR sequence derives from a female donor with breast cancer. The bases are TGCGCCAGCAGGGCATCTATGAACACTGAAGCTTTCTTT. The encoded protein is CASRASMNTEAFF.